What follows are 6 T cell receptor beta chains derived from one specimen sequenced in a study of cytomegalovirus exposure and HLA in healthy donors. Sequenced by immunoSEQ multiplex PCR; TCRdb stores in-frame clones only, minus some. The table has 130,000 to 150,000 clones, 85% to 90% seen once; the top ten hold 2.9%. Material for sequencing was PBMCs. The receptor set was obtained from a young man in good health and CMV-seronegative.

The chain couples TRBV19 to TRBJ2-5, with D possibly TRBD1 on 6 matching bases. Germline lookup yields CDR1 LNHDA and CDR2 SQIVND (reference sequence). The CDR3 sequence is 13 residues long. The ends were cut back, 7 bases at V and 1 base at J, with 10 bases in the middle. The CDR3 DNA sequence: TGTGCCAGTAATCCGACAGGCCAAGAGACCCAGTACTTC. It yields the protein CASNPTGQETQYF.

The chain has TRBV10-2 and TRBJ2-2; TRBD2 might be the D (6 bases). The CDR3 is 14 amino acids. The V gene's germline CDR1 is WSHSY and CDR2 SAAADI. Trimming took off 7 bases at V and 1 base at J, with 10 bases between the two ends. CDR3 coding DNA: TGCGCCAGCACTGGCGGGAAGAACACCGGGGAGCTGTTTTTT. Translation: CASTGGKNTGELFF.

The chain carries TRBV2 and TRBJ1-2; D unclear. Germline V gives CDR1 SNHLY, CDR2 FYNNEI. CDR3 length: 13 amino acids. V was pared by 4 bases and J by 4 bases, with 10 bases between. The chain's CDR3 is CASSGQQSYGYTF. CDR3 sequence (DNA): TGTGCCAGCAGTGGACAACAGTCCTATGGCTACACCTTC.

The CDR3 region is CASSVGEDTEAFF. The CDR3 nucleotides are TGTGCCAGCAGTGTCGGGGAGGATACTGAAGCTTTCTTT. The chain couples TRBV2 to TRBJ1-1; D gene ambiguous. The CDR3 loop spans 13 amino acids. The V end was cut by 4 bases, the J end by 5 bases, with 11 bases between. Germline CDR1 SNHLY, CDR2 FYNNEI.

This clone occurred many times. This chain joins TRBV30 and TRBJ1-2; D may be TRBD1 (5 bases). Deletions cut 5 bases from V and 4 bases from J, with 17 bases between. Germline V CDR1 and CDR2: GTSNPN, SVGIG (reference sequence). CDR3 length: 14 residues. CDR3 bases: TGTGCCTGGTCAAGGAGCAGGGTTCCCTATGGCTACACCTTC. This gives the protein CAWSRSRVPYGYTF.

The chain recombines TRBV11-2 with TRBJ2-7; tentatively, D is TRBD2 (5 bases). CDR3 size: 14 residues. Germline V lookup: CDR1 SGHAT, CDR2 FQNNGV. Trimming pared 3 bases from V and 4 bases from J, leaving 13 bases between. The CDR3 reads CASSFAGGRYEQYF. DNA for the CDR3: TGTGCCAGCAGCTTCGCGGGTGGCCGATACGAGCAGTACTTC.